This T cell receptor beta chain was recovered during a study of a mutant IDH1 vaccine in newly diagnosed glioma. Study-wide results and limits: Vaccination induced immune responses in around 93% of patients.

About this clone: Its antigen is still unknown.

The CDR3 is 15 amino acids. CDR1 and CDR2 from the germline V gene are SGHTA and FQGTGA. V lost 4 bases, J lost 4 bases, and 5 bases stayed unmatched. The data were produced by immunoSEQ multiplex PCR, yet TCRdb's version contains in-frame clones alone and is incomplete. The sample comprises around 39,000 clones, roughly 84% of which are singletons, and 2% to 3% rests with the top ten. As for time point: week 23, last vaccination. In the vaccine, a single dose held 300 ug of the mutant IDH1 20-mer peptide, along with topical imiquimod. This TCR derives from a woman between 18 and 29 years old with glioma. Some clones in this sample may be carry-over from other donors' samples. Specimen: PBMCs, collected from a glioma patient whose treatment included an IDH1 peptide vaccine. The genes are TRBV7-3 and TRBJ2-1; 9 bases are a match to TRBD1. The chain's CDR3 is CASSSTGGVYNEQFF. In DNA, the CDR3 is TGTGCCAGCAGCTCGACAGGGGGAGTGTACAATGAGCAGTTCTTC.